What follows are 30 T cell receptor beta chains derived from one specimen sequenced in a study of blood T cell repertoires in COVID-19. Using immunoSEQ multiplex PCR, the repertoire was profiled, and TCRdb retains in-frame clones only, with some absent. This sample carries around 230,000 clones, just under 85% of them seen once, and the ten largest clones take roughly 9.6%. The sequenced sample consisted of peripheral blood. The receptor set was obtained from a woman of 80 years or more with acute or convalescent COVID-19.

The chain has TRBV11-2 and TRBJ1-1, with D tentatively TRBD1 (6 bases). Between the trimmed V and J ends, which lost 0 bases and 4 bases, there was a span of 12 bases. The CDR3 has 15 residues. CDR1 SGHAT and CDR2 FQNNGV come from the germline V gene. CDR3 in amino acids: CASSLDKGGFTEAFF. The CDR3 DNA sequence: TGTGCCAGCAGCTTAGATAAAGGGGGATTCACTGAAGCTTTCTTT.

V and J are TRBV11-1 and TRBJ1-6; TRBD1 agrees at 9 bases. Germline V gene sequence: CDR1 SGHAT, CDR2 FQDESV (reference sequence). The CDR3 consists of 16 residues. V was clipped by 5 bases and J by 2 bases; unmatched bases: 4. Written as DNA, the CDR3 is TGTGCCAGCAGCCAGGGACAGGGCACCTATAATTCACCCCTCCACTTT. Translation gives CASSQGQGTYNSPLHF.

The CDR3 sequence is CASSSWGQKNQPQHF. CDR3 in DNA: TGTGCCAGCAGCTCCTGGGGACAGAAGAATCAGCCCCAGCATTTT. The chain is built from TRBV5-6 and TRBJ1-5, with 7 bases lining up with TRBD1. The V segment lost 3 bases and the J segment 4 bases; nucleotides outside the gene matches: 7. Germline CDR1 reads SGHDT; CDR2 reads YYEEEE. The CDR3 is 15 amino acids.

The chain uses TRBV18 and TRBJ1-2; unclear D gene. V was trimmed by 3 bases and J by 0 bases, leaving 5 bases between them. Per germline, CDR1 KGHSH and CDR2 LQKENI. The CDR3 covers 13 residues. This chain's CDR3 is CASSPEANYGYTF. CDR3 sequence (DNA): TGTGCCAGCTCACCGGAGGCTAACTATGGCTACACCTTC. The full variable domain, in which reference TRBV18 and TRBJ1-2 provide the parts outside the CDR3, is NAGVMQNPRHLVRRRGQEARLRCSPMKGHSHVYWYRQLPEEGLKFMVYLQKENIIDESGMPKERFSAEFPKEGPSILRIQQVVRGDSAAYFCASSPEANYGYTFGSGTRLTVV.

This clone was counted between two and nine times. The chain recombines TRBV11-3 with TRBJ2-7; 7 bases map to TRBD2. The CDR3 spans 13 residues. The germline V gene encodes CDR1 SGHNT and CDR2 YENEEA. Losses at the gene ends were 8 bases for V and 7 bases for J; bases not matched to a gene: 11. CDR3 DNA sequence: TGTGCCAGCGAGGCGGGGGTGGTTAGGGAGCAGTACTTC. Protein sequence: CASEAGVVREQYF.

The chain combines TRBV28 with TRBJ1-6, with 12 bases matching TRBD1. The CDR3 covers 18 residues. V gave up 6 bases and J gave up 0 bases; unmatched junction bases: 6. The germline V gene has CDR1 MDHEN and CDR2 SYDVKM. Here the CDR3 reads CASRPGQGASSYNSPLHF. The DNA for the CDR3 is TGTGCCAGCAGGCCGGGACAGGGGGCGAGCTCCTATAATTCACCCCTCCACTTT.

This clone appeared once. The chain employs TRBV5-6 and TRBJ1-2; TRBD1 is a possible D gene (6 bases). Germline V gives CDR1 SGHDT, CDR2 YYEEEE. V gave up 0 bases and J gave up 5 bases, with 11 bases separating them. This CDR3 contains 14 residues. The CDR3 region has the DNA TGTGCCAGCAGCTTGGGTCAGGGGCCTTATGGCTACACCTTC. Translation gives CASSLGQGPYGYTF.

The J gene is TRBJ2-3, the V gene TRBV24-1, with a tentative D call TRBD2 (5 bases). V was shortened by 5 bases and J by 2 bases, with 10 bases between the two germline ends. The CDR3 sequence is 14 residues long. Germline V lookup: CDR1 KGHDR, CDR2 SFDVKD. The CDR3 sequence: CATSGGQNTDTQYF. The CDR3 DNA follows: TGTGCCACCAGTGGAGGGCAGAACACAGATACGCAGTATTTT.

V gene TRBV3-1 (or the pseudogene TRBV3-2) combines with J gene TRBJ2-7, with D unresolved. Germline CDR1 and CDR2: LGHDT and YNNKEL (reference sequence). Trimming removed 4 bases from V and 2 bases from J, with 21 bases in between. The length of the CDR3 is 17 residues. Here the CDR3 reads CASSLSPTAPSAYEQYF. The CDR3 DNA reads TGTGCCAGCAGCCTTTCCCCCACCGCACCCTCAGCCTACGAGCAGTACTTC.

The CDR3 bases are TGTGCCAGTAGTAAGAACATGAACACTGAAGCTTTCTTT. Its protein is CASSKNMNTEAFF. The rearrangement joins TRBV19 to TRBJ1-1; D is undetermined. The CDR3 is made up of 13 amino acids. CDR1 and CDR2 (germline): LNHDA, SQIVND (reference sequence). The V and J ends lost 4 bases and 0 bases respectively, with 6 bases between them.

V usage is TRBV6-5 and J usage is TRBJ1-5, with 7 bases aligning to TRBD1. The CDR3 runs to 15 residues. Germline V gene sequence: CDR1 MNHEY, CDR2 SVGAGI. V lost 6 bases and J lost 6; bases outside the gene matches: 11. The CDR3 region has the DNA TGTGCCAGCAGCAGGAGACAGGGAAGGGGTCAGCCCCAGCATTTT. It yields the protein CASSRRQGRGQPQHF.

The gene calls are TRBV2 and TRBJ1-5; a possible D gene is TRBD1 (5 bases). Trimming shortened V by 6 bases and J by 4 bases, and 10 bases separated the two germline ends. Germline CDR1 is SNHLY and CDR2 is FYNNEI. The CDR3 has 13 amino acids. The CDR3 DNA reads TGTGCCAGCAGCCTCAACAGGAATCAGCCCCAGCATTTT. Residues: CASSLNRNQPQHF.

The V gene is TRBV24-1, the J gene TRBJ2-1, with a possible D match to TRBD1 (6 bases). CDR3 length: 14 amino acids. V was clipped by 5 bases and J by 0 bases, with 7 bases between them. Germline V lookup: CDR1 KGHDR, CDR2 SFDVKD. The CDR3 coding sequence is TGTGCCACCAGTGGGGGGCCCTCCTACAATGAGCAGTTCTTC. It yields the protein CATSGGPSYNEQFF.

The CDR3 sequence is CASSLVIRPHSINYGYTF. CDR3 coding DNA: TGCGCCAGCAGCTTGGTTATCCGCCCCCATTCTATAAACTATGGCTACACCTTC. The chain couples TRBV5-1 to TRBJ1-2; no clear D gene. Between the trimmed V and J ends, which lost 0 bases and 2 bases, there was a span of 20 bases. CDR1 and CDR2 from the germline V gene are SGHRS and YFSETQ. The CDR3 is 18 residues long.

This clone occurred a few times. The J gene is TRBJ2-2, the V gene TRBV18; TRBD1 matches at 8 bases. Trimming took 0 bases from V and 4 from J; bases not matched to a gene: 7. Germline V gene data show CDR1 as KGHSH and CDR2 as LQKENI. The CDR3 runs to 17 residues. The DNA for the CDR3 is TGTGCCAGCTCACCACCGAACCAGGGGGCTATCACCGGGGAGCTGTTTTTT. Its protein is CASSPPNQGAITGELFF.

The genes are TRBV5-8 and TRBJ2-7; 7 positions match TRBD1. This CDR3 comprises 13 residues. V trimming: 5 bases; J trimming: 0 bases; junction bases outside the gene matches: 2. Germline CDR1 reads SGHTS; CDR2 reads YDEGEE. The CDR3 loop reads CASRNRGSYEQYF. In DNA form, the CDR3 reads TGTGCCAGCAGGAACAGGGGCTCCTACGAGCAGTACTTC.

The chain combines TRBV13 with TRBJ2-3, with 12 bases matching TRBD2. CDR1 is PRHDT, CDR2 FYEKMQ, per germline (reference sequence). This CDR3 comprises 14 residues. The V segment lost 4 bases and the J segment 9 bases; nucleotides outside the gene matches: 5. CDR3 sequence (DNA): TGTGCCAGCAGCTCACGGACTAGCGGGAACACGCAGTATTTT. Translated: CASSSRTSGNTQYF.

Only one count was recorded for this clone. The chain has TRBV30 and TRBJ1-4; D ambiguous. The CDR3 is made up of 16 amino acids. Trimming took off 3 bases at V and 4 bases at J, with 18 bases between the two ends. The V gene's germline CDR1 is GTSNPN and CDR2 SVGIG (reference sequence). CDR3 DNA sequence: TGTGCCTGGAGGGGCCCCAAGGGTGCGGGTAATGAAAAACTGTTTTTT. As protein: CAWRGPKGAGNEKLFF.

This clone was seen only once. The CDR3 loop reads CASSPGTSTGANVLTF. CDR3 DNA: TGTGCCAGCAGCCCTGGGACTAGTACTGGGGCCAACGTCCTGACTTTC. The chain uses TRBV3-1 (or the pseudogene TRBV3-2) and TRBJ2-6; 8 bases are a match to TRBD2. J gave up 2 bases and V 4 bases, and 4 bases lay outside the gene matches. The CDR3 sequence is 16 residues long. Germline CDR1 and CDR2: LGHDT and YNNKEL (reference sequence).

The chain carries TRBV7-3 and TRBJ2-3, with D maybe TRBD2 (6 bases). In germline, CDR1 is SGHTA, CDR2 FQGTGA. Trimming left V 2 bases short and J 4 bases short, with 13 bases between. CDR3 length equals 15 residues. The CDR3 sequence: CASSLVSGGADTQYF. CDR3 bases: TGTGCCAGCAGCTTAGTCTCCGGGGGAGCAGATACGCAGTATTTT. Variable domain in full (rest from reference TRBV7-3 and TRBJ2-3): GAGVSQTPSNKVTEKGKYVELRCDPISGHTALYWYRQSLGQGPEFLIYFQGTGAADDSGLPNDRFFAVRPEGSVSTLKIQRTERGDSAVYLCASSLVSGGADTQYFGPGTRLTVL.

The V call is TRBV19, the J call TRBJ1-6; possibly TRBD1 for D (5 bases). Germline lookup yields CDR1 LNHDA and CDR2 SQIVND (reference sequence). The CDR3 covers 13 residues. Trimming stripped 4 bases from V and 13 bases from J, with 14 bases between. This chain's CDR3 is CASSTQTDLPLHF. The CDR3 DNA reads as TGTGCCAGTAGTACACAGACAGATCTCCCCCTCCACTTT.

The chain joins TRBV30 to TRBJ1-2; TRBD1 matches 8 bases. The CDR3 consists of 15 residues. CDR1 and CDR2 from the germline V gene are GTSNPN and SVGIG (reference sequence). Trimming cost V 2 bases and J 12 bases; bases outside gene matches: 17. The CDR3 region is CAWSPGTGTTSHDTF. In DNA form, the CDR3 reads TGTGCCTGGAGTCCCGGGACAGGAACCACGAGTCATGACACCTTC.

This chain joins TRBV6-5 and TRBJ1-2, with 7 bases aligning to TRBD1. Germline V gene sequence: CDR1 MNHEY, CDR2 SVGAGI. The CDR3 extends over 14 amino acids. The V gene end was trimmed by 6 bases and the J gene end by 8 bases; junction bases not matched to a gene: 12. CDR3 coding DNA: TGTGCCAGCAGACCCGGGACAGAGGACTCCGGCTACACCTTC. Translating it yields CASRPGTEDSGYTF.

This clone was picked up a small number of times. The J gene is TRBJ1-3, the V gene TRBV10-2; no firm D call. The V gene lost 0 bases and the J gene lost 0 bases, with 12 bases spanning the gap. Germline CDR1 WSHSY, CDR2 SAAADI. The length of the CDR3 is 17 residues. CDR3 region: CASSESTQADSGNTIYF. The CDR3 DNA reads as TGCGCCAGCAGTGAGTCGACGCAGGCCGACTCTGGAAACACCATATATTTT.

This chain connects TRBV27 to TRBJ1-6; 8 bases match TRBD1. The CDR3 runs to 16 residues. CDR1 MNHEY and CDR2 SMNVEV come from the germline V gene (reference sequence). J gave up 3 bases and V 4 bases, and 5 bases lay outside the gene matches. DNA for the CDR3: TGTGCCAGCAGTTACCACAGGGGGGACTATAATTCACCCCTCCACTTT. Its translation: CASSYHRGDYNSPLHF.

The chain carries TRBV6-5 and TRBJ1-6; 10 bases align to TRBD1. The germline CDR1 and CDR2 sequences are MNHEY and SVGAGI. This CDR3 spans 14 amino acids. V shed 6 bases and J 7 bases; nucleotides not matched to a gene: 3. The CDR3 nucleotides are TGTGCCAGCAGATGGACAGGGGGAAATTCACCCCTCCACTTT. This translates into CASRWTGGNSPLHF.

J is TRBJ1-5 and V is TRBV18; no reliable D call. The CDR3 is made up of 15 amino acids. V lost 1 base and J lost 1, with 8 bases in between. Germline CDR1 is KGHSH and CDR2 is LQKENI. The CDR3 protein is CASSPRQMSNQPQHF. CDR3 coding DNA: TGTGCCAGCTCACCACGGCAGATGAGCAATCAGCCCCAGCATTTT.

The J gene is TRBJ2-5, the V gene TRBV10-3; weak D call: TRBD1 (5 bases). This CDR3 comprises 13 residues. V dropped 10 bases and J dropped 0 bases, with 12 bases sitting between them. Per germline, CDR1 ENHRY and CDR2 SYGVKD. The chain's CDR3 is CATRVTDQETQYF. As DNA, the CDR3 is TGTGCCACCAGGGTCACAGACCAAGAGACCCAGTACTTC.

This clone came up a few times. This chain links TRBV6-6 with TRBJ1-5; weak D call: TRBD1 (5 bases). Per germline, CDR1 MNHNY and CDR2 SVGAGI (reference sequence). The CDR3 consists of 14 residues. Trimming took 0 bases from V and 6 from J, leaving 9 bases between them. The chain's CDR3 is CASSYSWGSQPQHF. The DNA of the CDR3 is TGTGCCAGCAGTTACTCTTGGGGCTCTCAGCCCCAGCATTTT.

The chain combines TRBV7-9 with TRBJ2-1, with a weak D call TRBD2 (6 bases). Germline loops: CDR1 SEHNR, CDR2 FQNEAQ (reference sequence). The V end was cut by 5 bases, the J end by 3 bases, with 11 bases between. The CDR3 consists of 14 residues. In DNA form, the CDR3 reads TGTGCCAGCAGCCGGCCCGGGGGCTACAATGAGCAGTTCTTC. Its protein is CASSRPGGYNEQFF. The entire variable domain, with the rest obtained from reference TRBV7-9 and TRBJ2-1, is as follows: DTGVSQNPRHKITKRGQNVTFRCDPISEHNRLYWYRQTLGQGPEFLTYFQNEAQLEKSRLLSDRFSAERPKGSFSTLEIQRTEQGDSAMYLCASSRPGGYNEQFFGPGTRLTVL.